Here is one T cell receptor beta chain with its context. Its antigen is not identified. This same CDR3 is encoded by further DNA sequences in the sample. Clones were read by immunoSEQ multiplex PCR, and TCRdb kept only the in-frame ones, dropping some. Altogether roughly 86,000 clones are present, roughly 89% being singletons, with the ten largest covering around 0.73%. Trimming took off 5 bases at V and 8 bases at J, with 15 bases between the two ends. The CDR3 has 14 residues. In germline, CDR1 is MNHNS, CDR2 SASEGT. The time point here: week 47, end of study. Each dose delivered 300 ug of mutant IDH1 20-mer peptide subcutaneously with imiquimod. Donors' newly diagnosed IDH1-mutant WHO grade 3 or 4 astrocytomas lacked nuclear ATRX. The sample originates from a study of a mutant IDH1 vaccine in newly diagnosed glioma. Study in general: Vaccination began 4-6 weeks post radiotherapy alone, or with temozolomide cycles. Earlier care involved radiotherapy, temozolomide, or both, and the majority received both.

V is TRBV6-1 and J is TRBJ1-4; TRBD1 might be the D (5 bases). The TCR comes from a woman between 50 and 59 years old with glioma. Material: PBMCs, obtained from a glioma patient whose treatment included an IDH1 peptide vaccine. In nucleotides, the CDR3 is TGTGCCAGCAGTTCCCCAGGCAGGGACGAAAAACTGTTTTTT. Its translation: CASSSPGRDEKLFF.